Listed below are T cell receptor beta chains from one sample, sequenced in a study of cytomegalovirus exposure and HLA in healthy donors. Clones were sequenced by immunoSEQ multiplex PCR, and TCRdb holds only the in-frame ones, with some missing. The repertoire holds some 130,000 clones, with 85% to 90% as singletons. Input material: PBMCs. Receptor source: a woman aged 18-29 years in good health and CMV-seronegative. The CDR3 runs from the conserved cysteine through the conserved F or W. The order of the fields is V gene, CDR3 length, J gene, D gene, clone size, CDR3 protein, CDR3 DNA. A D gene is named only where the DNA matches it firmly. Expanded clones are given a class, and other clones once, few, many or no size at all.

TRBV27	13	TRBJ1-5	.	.	CASGGSYYQPQHF	TGTGCCAGTGGAGGGTCGTATTACCAGCCCCAGCATTTT
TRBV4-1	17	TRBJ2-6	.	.	CASSQGRGLVGANVLTF	TGCGCCAGCAGCCAAGGGCGGGGTTTGGTTGGGGCCAACGTCCTGACTTTC
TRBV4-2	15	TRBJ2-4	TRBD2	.	CASSPVVAGENIQYF	TGTGCCAGCAGCCCCGTTGTAGCGGGGGAAAACATTCAGTACTTC
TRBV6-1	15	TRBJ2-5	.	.	CASSHQGQGQETQYF	TGTGCCAGCAGCCACCAGGGGCAGGGACAAGAGACCCAGTACTTC
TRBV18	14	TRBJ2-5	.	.	CASSPRRVQETQYF	TGTGCCAGCTCACCGCGGCGTGTGCAAGAGACCCAGTACTTC
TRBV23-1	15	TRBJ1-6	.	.	CASSQQSVRNSPLHF	TGCGCCAGCAGTCAACAGTCCGTGAGGAATTCACCCCTCCACTTT
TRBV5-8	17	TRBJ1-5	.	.	CASSLGSSGWGNQPQHF	TGTGCCAGCAGCTTGGGCTCCTCGGGTTGGGGCAATCAGCCCCAGCATTTT
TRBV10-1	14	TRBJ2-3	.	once	CASSDRTALDTQYF	TGCGCCAGCAGTGACCGGACAGCCTTAGATACGCAGTATTTT
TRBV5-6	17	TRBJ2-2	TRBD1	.	CASSFTSQGANTGELFF	TGTGCCAGCAGCTTCACTTCGCAGGGGGCGAACACCGGGGAGCTGTTTTTT
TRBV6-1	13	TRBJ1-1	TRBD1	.	CASRQGLNTEAFF	TGTGCCAGCAGACAGGGGTTGAACACTGAAGCTTTCTTT
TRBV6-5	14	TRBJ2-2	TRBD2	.	CASSLGGAIGELFF	TGTGCCAGCAGTCTCGGGGGGGCGATCGGGGAGCTGTTTTTT
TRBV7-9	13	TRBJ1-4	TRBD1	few	CASASGGNEKLFF	TGTGCCAGCGCATCAGGGGGTAATGAAAAACTGTTTTTT
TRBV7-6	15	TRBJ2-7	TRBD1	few	CASSQGTGEFSEQYF	TGTGCCAGCAGCCAAGGGACAGGGGAATTCTCCGAGCAGTACTTC
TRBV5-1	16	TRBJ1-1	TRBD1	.	CASSQQVDRGVSEAFF	TGCGCCAGCAGCCAACAGGTTGACAGGGGTGTCTCTGAAGCTTTCTTT
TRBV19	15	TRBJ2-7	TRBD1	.	CASSRSGQITYEQYF	TGTGCCAGTTCCCGCTCGGGACAGATAACCTACGAGCAGTACTTC
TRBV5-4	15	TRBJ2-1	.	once	CASSLDRAAYNEQFF	TGTGCCAGCAGCTTGGACAGGGCCGCCTACAATGAGCAGTTCTTC
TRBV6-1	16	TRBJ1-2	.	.	CASSEGLSRLNYGYTF	TGTGCCAGCAGTGAAGGACTCTCGCGGCTTAACTATGGCTACACCTTC
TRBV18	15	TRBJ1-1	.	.	CASSELSEMNTEAFF	TGTGCCAGCTCAGAGCTATCGGAGATGAACACTGAAGCTTTCTTT